The 4 T cell receptor beta chains below all came from one sample that was sequenced in a study of T cell changes during pregnancy in multiple sclerosis. Here immunoSEQ multiplex PCR was the method, and the copy in TCRdb shows in-frame clones only, minus some. The table shows roughly 38,000 clones, with 85% to 90% occurring only once. The source material was CD8+ T cells from peripheral blood mononuclear cells, sampled in the third trimester of pregnancy. Receptors originate from a female donor with multiple sclerosis, enrolled in a pregnancy study.

V and J are TRBV27 and TRBJ1-1, with D possibly being TRBD1 (5 bases). CDR1 is MNHEY, CDR2 SMNVEV, per germline (reference sequence). Trimming took 10 bases from V and 5 from J, leaving 20 bases between them. The CDR3 is 14 amino acids. CDR3 in amino acids: CATNTVGGGTEAFF. For the CDR3, the DNA is TGTGCCACCAACACAGTCGGGGGGGGGACTGAAGCTTTCTTT.

The V call is TRBV4-3, the J call TRBJ1-2, with D unclear. Germline V CDR1 and CDR2: LGHNA, YSLEER. This CDR3 comprises 16 residues. Trimming took 0 bases from V and 3 from J, leaving 14 bases between them. The CDR3 here is CASSQDWLKVYYGYTF. CDR3 coding DNA: TGCGCCAGCAGCCAAGATTGGCTGAAAGTCTACTATGGCTACACCTTC.

The chain links TRBV6-5 to TRBJ1-1; the D is unclear. The germline V and J ends were trimmed by 2 bases and 2 bases, with 12 bases remaining between them. Germline loops: CDR1 MNHEY, CDR2 SVGAGI. The CDR3 consists of 15 residues. CDR3 sequence (DNA): TGTGCCAGCAGTTACACAGACGTCTTTAACACTGAAGCTTTCTTT. It specifies CASSYTDVFNTEAFF.

This sequence joins TRBV19 and TRBJ2-7, with a tentative D call TRBD2 (6 bases). Germline CDR1 and CDR2: LNHDA and SQIVND (reference sequence). CDR3 length: 16 amino acids. Trimming shortened V by 2 bases and J by 3 bases, and 17 bases separated the two germline ends. Written as DNA, the CDR3 is TGTGCCAGTAGTATAACCATTGCTGTGGGGGGCTACGAGCAGTACTTC. Translating it yields CASSITIAVGGYEQYF.